This TCR beta chain was identified in a study of sequential checkpoint blockade in melanoma. Documented treatment: randomized to nivolumab then ipilimumab (arm A) or the reverse (arm B). By its share, this clone is medium-sized. CDR1 and CDR2 (germline): SGHNT, YENEEA. This CDR3 has 17 amino acids. V lost 0 bases and J lost 5, with 19 bases in between. Profiled with immunoSEQ multiplex PCR; TCRdb holds only in-frame clones, not every one. The repertoire holds approximately 2,000 clones, around 15% seen once, with 15% to 20% in the top ten. The TCR sequence derives from a human donor with melanoma. Sequences were derived from tumor tissue (inferred from file names), sampled from a patient given nivolumab and ipilimumab in sequence. The chain has TRBV11-3 and TRBJ1-1; D perhaps matches TRBD1 (6 bases). CDR3 residues: CASSLDPPPQGKTEAFF. The CDR3 region has the DNA TGTGCCAGCAGCTTAGACCCCCCCCCGCAGGGGAAAACTGAAGCTTTCTTT.